Sequencing of this TCR beta chain was carried out in a study of glioma-infiltrating T cells. The sample holds many counts of this clonotype. Its target is not known. TCR alpha and beta CDR3 regions were amplified from RNA using iRepertoire nested multiplex PCR. From the multiplex PCR reads, TCRdb called clonotypes with MiXCR, one entry per CDR3 protein. Among about 180,000 distinct CDR3 sequences listed, more than 35% were seen once. Whole-study findings and limits: Tissue-blood divergence was below expectation in non-neoplastic patients, above in gliomas. Only very few CDR3 sequences appeared in both tissue and blood.

With 4 bases clipped from V and 0 bases from J, the junction kept 6 bases outside the gene matches. The CDR3 length is 14 residues. The germline V gene has CDR1 DFQATT and CDR2 SNEGSKA (reference sequence). J is TRBJ2-7 and V is TRBV20-1, with 7 bases lining up with TRBD2. The TCR was taken from a human donor with low-grade glioma or glioblastoma, undergoing nonglioma brain surgery, or in good health (not recorded which). Source material: glioma tissue, nonneoplastic brain tissue, or PBMCs (not recorded which). The CDR3: CSAKAGFNSYEQYF. The CDR3 nucleotides read TGCAGTGCTAAAGCGGGATTTAACTCCTACGAGCAGTACTTC.